What follows describes a single T cell receptor (beta chain). Its antigen is as yet unknown. Described treatment: 15 to 20 received Ad26.COV2.S at low or high dose, single or two shots; a few received placebo; per-sample allocation not given. Sampling took place 63 days after the first vaccine or placebo injection. A Boston donor was an adult aged 18-55 years. The sample belongs to a study of Ad26.COV2.S vaccination and SARS-CoV-2 variants. The overall study: Donor was assigned to the Ad26.COV2.S arm of trial COV1001. Doses of Ad26.COV2.S were injected into muscle once or twice, 56 days apart.

Study results and limitations: Reportedly, after vaccination the spike-specific CD8+ and CD4+ T cell responses displayed substantial breadth.

Assay used: immunoSEQ multiplex PCR; TCRdb lists only in-frame clones, some missing. The sample includes roughly 700,000 clones, roughly 90% seen only once; the top ten take approximately 1.5%. V shed 4 bases and J 0 bases; nucleotides not matched to a gene: 7. The CDR3 is 16 amino acids. Germline lookup yields CDR1 SGHNT and CDR2 YYREEE (reference sequence). Sequencing was performed on peripheral blood, taken in a trial of Ad26.COV2.S vaccine versus placebo. J is TRBJ2-1 and V is TRBV5-4; 7 positions agree with TRBD2. This sequence was found in a person between 18 and 59 years old who received the Ad26.COV2.S COVID-19 vaccine or a placebo. The CDR3 is CASSAGGGRSYNEQFF. The CDR3 DNA is TGTGCCAGCAGCGCTGGCGGGGGACGCTCCTACAATGAGCAGTTCTTC. Full variable domain (missing parts from reference TRBV5-4 and TRBJ2-1): ETGVTQSPTHLIKTRGQQVTLRCSSQSGHNTVSWYQQALGQGPQFIFQYYREEENGRGNFPPRFSGLQFPNYSSELNVNALELDDSALYLCASSAGGGRSYNEQFFGPGTRLTVL.